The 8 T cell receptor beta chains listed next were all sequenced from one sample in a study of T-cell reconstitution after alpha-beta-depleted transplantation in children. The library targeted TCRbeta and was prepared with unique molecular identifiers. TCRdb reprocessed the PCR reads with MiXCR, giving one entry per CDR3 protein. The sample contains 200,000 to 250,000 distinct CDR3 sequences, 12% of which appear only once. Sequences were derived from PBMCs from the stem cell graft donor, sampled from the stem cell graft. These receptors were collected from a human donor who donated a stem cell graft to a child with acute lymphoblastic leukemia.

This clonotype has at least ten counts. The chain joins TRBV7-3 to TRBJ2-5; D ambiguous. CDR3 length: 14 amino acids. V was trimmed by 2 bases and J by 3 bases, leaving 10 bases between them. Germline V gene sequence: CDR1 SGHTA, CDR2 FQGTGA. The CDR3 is CASSLSGREETQYF. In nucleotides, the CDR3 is TGTGCCAGCAGCTTATCGGGCAGAGAAGAGACCCAGTACTTC.

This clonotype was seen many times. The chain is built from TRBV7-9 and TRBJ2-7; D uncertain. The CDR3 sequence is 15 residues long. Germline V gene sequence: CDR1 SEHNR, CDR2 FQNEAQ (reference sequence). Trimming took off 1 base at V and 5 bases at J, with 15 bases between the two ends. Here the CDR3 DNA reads TGTGCCAGCAGCTTAGTCGGCGATGGCATGGACGAGCAGTACTTC. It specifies CASSLVGDGMDEQYF.

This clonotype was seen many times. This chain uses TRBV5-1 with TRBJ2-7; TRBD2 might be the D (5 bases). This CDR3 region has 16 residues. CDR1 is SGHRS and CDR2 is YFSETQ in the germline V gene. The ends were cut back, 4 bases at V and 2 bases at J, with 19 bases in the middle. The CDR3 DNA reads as TGCGCCAGCAGCCAAATGGGGAACACGGGAACCTACGAGCAGTACTTC. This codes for CASSQMGNTGTYEQYF.

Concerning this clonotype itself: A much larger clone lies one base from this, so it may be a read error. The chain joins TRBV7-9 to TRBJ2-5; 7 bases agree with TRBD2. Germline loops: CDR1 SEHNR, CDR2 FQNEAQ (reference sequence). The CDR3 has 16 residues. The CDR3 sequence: CASSLGLAEYHETQYF. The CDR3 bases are TGTGCCAGCAGCTTAGGGCTAGCGGAGTACCATGAGACCCAGTACTTC.

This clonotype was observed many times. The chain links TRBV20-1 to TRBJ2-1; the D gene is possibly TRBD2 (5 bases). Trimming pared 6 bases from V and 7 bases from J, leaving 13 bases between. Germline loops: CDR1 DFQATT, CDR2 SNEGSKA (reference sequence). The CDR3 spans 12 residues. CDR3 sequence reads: CSAGKSWNEQFF. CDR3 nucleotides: TGCAGTGCCGGGAAAAGTTGGAATGAGCAGTTCTTC.

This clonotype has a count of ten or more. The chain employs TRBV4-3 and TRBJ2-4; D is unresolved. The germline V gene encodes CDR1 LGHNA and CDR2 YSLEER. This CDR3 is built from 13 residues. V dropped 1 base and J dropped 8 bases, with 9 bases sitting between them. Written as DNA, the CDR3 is TGCGCCAGCAGCCAAGGACCAAGGGACATTCAGTACTTC. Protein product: CASSQGPRDIQYF.

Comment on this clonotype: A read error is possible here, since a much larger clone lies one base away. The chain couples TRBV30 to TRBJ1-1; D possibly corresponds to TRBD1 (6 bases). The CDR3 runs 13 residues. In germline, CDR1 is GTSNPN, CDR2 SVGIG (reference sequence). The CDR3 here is CGWSLNRDTEAFF. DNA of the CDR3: TGTGGCTGGAGTCTGAACAGGGACACTGAAGCTTTCTTT.

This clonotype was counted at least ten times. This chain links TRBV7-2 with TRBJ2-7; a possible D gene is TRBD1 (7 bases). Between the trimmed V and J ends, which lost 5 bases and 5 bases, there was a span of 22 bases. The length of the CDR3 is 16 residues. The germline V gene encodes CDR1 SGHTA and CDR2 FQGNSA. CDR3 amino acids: CASSGGAGGDRNEQYF. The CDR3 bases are TGTGCCAGCAGCGGAGGGGCAGGGGGTGATCGGAACGAGCAGTACTTC.